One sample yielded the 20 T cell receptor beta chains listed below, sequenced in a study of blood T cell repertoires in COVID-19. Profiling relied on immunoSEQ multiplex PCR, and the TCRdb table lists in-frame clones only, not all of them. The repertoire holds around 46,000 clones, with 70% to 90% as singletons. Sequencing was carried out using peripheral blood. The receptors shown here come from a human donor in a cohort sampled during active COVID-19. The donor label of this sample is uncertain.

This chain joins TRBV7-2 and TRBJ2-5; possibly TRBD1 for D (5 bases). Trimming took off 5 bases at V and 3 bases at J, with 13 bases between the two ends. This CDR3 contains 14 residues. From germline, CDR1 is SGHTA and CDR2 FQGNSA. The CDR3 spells CASSNGHLKETQYF. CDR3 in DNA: TGTGCCAGCAGCAATGGACACCTTAAAGAGACCCAGTACTTC.

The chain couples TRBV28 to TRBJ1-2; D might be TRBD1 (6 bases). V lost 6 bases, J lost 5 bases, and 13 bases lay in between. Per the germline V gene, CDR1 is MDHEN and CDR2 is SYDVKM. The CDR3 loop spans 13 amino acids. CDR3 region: CASSSTGRYGYTF. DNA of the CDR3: TGTGCCAGCAGCTCCACAGGGCGGTATGGCTACACCTTC.

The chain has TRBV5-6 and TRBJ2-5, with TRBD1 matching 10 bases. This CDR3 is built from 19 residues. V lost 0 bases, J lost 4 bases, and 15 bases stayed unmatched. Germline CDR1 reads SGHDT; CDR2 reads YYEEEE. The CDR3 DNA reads TGTGCCAGCAGCTTGGAAGTCAGACAGGGGGCTAAATTCCCAGAGACCCAGTACTTC. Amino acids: CASSLEVRQGAKFPETQYF.

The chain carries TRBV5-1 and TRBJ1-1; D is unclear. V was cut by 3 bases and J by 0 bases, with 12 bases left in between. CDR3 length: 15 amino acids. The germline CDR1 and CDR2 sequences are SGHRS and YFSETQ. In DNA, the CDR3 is TGCGCCAGCAGCTCAGGACGGGGAATGAACACTGAAGCTTTCTTT. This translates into CASSSGRGMNTEAFF.

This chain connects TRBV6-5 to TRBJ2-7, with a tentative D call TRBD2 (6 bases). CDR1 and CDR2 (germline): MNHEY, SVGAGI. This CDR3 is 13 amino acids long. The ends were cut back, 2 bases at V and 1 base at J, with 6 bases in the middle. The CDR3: CASSYRGSYEQYF. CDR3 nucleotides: TGTGCCAGCAGTTACCGGGGGTCCTACGAGCAGTACTTC.

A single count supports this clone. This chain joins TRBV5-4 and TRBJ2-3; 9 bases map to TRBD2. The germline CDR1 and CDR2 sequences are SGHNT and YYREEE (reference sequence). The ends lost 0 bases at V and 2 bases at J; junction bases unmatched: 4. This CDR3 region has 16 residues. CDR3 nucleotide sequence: TGTGCCAGCAGCTTGGCGCGGGGGGGCGACACAGATACGCAGTATTTT. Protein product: CASSLARGGDTDTQYF.

This CDR3 reads CASSITGGTDTQYF. The CDR3 nucleotides read TGTGCCAGTAGTATTACAGGGGGCACAGATACGCAGTATTTT. The gene calls are TRBV19 and TRBJ2-3; 7 nucleotides align to TRBD1. This CDR3 is built from 14 residues. J was trimmed by 1 base and V by 3 bases; bases with no gene match: 1. Germline values: CDR1 LNHDA, CDR2 SQIVND (reference sequence).

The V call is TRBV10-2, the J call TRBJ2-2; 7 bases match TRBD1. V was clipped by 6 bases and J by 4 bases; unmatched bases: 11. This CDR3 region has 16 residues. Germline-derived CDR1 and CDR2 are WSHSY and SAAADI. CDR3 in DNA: TGCGCCAGCAGGGGCTACAGGGGTATGGGCACCGGGGAGCTGTTTTTT. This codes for CASRGYRGMGTGELFF.

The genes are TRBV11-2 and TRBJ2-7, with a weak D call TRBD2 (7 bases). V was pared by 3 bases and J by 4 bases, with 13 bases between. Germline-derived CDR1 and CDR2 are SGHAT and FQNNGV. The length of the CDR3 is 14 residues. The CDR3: CASSLGGLKYEQYF. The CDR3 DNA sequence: TGTGCCAGCAGCTTGGGGGGGCTTAAATACGAGCAGTACTTC.

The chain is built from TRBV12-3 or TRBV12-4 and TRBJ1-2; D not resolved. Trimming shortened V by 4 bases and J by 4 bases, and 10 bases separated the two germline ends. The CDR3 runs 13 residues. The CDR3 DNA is TGTGCCAGCAGTTCGCGCTTACCCTATGGCTACACCTTC. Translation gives CASSSRLPYGYTF.

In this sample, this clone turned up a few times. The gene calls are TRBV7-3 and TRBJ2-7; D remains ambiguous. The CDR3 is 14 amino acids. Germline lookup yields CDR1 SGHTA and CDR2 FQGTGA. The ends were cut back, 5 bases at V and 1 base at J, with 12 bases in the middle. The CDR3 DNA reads TGTGCCAGCAGCCCCAACAGTGATTCCTACGAGCAGTACTTC. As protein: CASSPNSDSYEQYF. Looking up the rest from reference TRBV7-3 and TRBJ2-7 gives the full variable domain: GAGVSQTPSNKVTEKGKYVELRCDPISGHTALYWYRQSLGQGPEFLIYFQGTGAADDSGLPNDRFFAVRPEGSVSTLKIQRTERGDSAVYLCASSPNSDSYEQYFGPGTRLTVT.

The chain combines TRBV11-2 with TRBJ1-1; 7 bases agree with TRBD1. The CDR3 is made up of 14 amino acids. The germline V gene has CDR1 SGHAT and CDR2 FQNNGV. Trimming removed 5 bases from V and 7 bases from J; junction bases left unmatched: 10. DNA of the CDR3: TGTGCCAGCAGCCTAACTGAGGGGGCGCGTGAAGCTTTCTTT. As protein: CASSLTEGAREAFF.

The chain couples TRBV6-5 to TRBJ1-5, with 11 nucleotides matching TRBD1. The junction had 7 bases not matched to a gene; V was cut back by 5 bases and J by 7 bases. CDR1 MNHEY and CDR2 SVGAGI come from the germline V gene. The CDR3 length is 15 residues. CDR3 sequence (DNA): TGTGCCAGCAGTACGGGACAGGGGGAAAGACAGCCCCAGCATTTT. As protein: CASSTGQGERQPQHF.

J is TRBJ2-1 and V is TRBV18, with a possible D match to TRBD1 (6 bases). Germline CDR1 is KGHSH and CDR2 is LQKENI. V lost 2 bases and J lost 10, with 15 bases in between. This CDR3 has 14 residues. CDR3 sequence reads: CASSPDTGKWEQFF. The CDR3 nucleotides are TGTGCCAGCTCACCAGATACAGGGAAATGGGAGCAGTTCTTC.

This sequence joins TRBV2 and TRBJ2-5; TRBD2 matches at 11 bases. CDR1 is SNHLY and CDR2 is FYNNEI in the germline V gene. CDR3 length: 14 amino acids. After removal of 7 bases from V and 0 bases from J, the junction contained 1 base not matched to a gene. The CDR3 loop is CASKTSGDQETQYF. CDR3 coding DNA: TGTGCCAGCAAGACTAGCGGGGACCAAGAGACCCAGTACTTC.

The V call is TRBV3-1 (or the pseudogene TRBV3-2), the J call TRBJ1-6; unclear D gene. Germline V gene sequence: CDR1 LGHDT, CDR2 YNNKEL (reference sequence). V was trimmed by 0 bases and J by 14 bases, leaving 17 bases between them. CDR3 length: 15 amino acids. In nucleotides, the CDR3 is TGTGCCAGCAGCCAAGAAATCCTAAGCGGCGGGGCCCTCCACTTT. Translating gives CASSQEILSGGALHF.

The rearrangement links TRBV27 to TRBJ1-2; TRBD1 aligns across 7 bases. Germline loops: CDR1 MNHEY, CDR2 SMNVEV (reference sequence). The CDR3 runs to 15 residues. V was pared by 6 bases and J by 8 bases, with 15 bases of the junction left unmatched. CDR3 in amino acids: CASRSPGTVLGGYTF. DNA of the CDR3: TGTGCCAGCAGGTCTCCCGGGACAGTACTGGGAGGCTACACCTTC.

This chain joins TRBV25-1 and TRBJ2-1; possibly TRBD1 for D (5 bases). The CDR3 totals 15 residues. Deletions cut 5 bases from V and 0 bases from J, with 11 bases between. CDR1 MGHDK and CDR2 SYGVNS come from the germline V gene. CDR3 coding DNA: TGTGCCAGCAGTAACCCAGGGCCCTCCTACAATGAGCAGTTCTTC. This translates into CASSNPGPSYNEQFF.

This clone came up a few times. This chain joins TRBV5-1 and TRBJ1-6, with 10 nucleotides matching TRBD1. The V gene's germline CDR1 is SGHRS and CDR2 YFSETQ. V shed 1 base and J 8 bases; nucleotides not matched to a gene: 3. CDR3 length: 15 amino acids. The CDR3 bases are TGCGCCAGCAGCTTGTATGGGACAGGGGATTCACCCCTCCACTTT. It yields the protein CASSLYGTGDSPLHF.

The CDR3 sequence is CASSSGRRNSPLHF. The CDR3 coding sequence is TGTGCCAGCAGCTCGGGAAGAAGAAATTCACCCCTCCACTTT. This sequence joins TRBV11-3 and TRBJ1-6, with D hard to call. This CDR3 region has 14 residues. Germline CDR1 and CDR2: SGHNT and YENEEA. The germline V and J ends were trimmed by 4 bases and 7 bases, with 11 bases remaining between them.